This section outlines one TCR beta chain sequence together with its context. Its specificity is not known. This sample stems from a study of graft-versus-host responses after intestinal transplantation. V lost 2 bases and J 7 bases, leaving 15 bases between the germline ends. Per the germline V gene, CDR1 is GTSNPN and CDR2 is SVGIG (reference sequence). The CDR3 runs 15 residues. Using immunoSEQ multiplex PCR, the repertoire was profiled, and TCRdb retains in-frame clones only, with some absent. The sample has tens of thousands of clones, 91% seen once. The V and J genes are TRBV30 and TRBJ1-6; no firm D call. The source was unstimulated CD4+ T cells sorted from spleen or lymph node cells, collected before intestinal transplant. The source of this sequence is a human donor who received an intestinal transplant. This CDR3 is CAWSTRPGGNSPLHF. The DNA for the CDR3 is TGTGCCTGGAGTACCAGGCCAGGAGGGAATTCACCCCTCCACTTT.